This T cell receptor beta chain was sequenced for a study of CDR3 diversity in severe acne. This clonotype has at least ten counts. TCRdb passed the PCR reads through MiXCR, listing each CDR3 protein once. In the table there are 97,000 or so distinct CDR3 sequences, around 53% of which are singletons. The CDR3 has 14 residues. Germline values: CDR1 SGHAT, CDR2 FQDESV (reference sequence). V lost 1 base to trimming and J lost 7 bases; unmatched junction nucleotides: 4. This rearrangement joins TRBV11-1 to TRBJ2-1; 7 bases match TRBD1. The receptor's source is a male donor with acne. The sample was blood. For the CDR3, the DNA is TGTGCCAGCAGCTTAGGAGACAGGGTGAATGAGCAGTTCTTC. Translated, it gives CASSLGDRVNEQFF. Combining the CDR3 with reference TRBV11-1 and TRBJ2-1 gives the whole variable domain EAEVAQSPRYKITEKSQAVAFWCDPISGHATLYWYRQILGQGPELLVQFQDESVVDDSQLPKDRFSAERLKGVDSTLKIQPAELGDSAMYLCASSLGDRVNEQFFGPGTRLTVL.